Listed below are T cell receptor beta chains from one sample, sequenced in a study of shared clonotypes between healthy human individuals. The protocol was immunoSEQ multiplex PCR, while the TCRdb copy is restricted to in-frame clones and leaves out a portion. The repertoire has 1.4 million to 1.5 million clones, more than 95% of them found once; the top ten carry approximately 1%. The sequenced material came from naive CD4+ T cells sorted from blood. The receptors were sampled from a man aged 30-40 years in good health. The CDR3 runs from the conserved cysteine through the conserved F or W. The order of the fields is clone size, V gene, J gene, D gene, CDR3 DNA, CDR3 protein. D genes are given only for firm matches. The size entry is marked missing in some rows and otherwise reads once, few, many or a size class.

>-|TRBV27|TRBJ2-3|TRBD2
TGTGCCAGCAGGGCCCTGAGCGGGAGGGCCAGCACAGATACGCAGTATTTT
CASRALSGRASTDTQYF
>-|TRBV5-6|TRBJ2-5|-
TGTGCCAGCAGGCGGACTCCCAGGGCTGTGGAGACCCAGTACTTC
CASRRTPRAVETQYF
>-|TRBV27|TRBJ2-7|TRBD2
TGTGCCAGCAGTTTATTGGGGCGGACTAGCGGCTACGAGCAGTACTTC
CASSLLGRTSGYEQYF
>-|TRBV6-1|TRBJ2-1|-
TGTGCCAGCAGTGGCAGGGGGGCAGGACTAGCTCGCAATGAGCAGTTCTTC
CASSGRGAGLARNEQFF
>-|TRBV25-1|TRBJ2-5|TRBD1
TGTGCCAGCAGTGCGTTCCGGAGGACAGGGGGTGCGGTTGAGACCCAGTACTTC
CASSAFRRTGGAVETQYF
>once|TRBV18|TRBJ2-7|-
TGTGCCAGCTCATCCCTCGTATACGAGCAGTACTTC
CASSSLVYEQYF
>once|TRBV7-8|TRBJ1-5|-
TGTGCCAGCAGCCCGAACCAGGGGAATCAGCCCCAGCATTTT
CASSPNQGNQPQHF
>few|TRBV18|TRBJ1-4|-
TGTGCCAGCTCACTTAATGAAAAACTGTTTTTT
CASSLNEKLFF
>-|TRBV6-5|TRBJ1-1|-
TGTGCCAGCAGTCAATTTCTCCGGGACGGCCATGAAGCTTTCTTT
CASSQFLRDGHEAFF
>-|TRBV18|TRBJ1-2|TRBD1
TGTGCCAGCTCACTGGACAGGGTTGGCTACACCTTC
CASSLDRVGYTF
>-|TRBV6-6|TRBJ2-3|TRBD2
TGTGCCAGCACCCCTTTAGCGGGTTCGGGCACAGATACGCAGTATTTT
CASTPLAGSGTDTQYF
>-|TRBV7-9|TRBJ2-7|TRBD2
TGTGCCAGCAGCTTCTTTAGCGGGAGTTCCCTCTACGAGCAGTACTTC
CASSFFSGSSLYEQYF
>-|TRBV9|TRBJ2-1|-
TGTGCCAGCAGCGTACGGGGATACAATGAGCAGTTCTTC
CASSVRGYNEQFF
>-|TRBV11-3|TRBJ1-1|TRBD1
TGTGCCAGCAGGAGGACAGGGGAGACTGAAGCTTTCTTT
CASRRTGETEAFF
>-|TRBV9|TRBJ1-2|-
TGTGCCAGCAGCGTAGACGACAGATACTATGGCTACACCTTC
CASSVDDRYYGYTF
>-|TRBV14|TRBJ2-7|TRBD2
TGTGCCAGCAGCCAAGATCTTGGACTAGCGGACCAGTTCTCCTACGAGCAGTACTTC
CASSQDLGLADQFSYEQYF
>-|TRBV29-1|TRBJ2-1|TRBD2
TGCAGCGTTAACCCTCTAGCGGGAGTAGGTGAGCAGTTCTTC
CSVNPLAGVGEQFF
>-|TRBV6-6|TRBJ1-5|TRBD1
TGTGCCAGCAGTTACCCGGGACAGGGCATACAGCCCCAGCATTTT
CASSYPGQGIQPQHF
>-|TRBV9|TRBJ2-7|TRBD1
TGTGCCAGCAGCGTCCGCACCGGGACAGGGGACGAGCAGTACTTC
CASSVRTGTGDEQYF
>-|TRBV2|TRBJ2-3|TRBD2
TGTGCCAGCAGTGAACTGCTAGCGGGAGATACGCAGTATTTT
CASSELLAGDTQYF
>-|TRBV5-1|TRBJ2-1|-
TGCGCCAGCACCAGAGCGGGCTTCGACTTTTACAATGAGCAGTTCTTC
CASTRAGFDFYNEQFF
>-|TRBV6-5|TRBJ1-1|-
TGTGCCAGCAGTACCCGGGTGGGGCGAGGTGCTGAAGCTTTCTTT
CASSTRVGRGAEAFF